These 32 T cell receptor beta chains share one sample of origin, sequenced in a study of T cell responses to AZD1222 COVID-19 vaccine. Generated by immunoSEQ multiplex PCR, the TCRdb table keeps only in-frame clones and is missing some. The table has approximately 77,000 clones, approximately 85% seen once. Specimen: peripheral blood, collected 28 days after the second AZD1222 dose. Receptors were obtained from an adult who received the AZD1222 COVID-19 vaccine.

V and J are TRBV29-1 and TRBJ2-3; D might be TRBD1 or TRBD2, each matching 5 bases. Germline values: CDR1 SQVTM, CDR2 ANQGSEA. With 0 bases removed from V and 0 bases from J, the gap between germline ends came to 10 bases. The CDR3 totals 15 residues. CDR3 sequence: CSVEDLGDSTDTQYF. CDR3 nucleotides: TGCAGCGTTGAAGATCTGGGGGATAGCACAGATACGCAGTATTTT.

The chain combines TRBV27 with TRBJ1-2; D gene unclear. Germline V lookup: CDR1 MNHEY, CDR2 SMNVEV (reference sequence). The ends were cut back, 3 bases at V and 2 bases at J, with 10 bases in the middle. This CDR3 has 14 amino acids. The CDR3 DNA sequence: TGTGCCAGCAGTTTGACGGACCGGAACTATGGCTACACCTTC. It is translated as CASSLTDRNYGYTF.

The chain is built from TRBV4-3 and TRBJ1-3; tentatively, D is TRBD1 (5 bases). The germline CDR1 and CDR2 sequences are LGHNA and YSLEER. Trimming removed 6 bases at V and 3 bases at J, with 9 bases between. CDR3 length equals 13 residues. The CDR3: CASSLQGGNTIYF. The CDR3 DNA follows: TGCGCCAGCAGTCTCCAGGGTGGAAACACCATATATTTT.

This chain joins TRBV3-1 (or the pseudogene TRBV3-2) and TRBJ1-1, with 9 nucleotides matching TRBD1. Germline-derived CDR1 and CDR2 are LGHDT and YNNKEL (reference sequence). J was trimmed by 4 bases and V by 2 bases; bases with no gene match: 5. This CDR3 region has 15 residues. The CDR3 DNA reads TGTGCCAGCAGCCAAAACAGGGGGCTTGGCACTGAAGCTTTCTTT. Residues: CASSQNRGLGTEAFF.

This rearrangement joins TRBV28 to TRBJ2-7, with a tentative D call TRBD2 (6 bases). Germline CDR1 and CDR2: MDHEN and SYDVKM. The CDR3 totals 12 residues. CDR3 amino acids: CAYGRTSYEQYF. CDR3 coding DNA: TGTGCTTATGGGAGGACCTCCTACGAGCAGTACTTC.

V and J are TRBV18 and TRBJ2-1; D gene ambiguous. Germline V CDR1 and CDR2: KGHSH, LQKENI. CDR3 size: 12 residues. Trimming took off 7 bases at V and 3 bases at J, with 7 bases between the two ends. CDR3 protein: CASCLDYNEQFF. CDR3 in DNA: TGTGCCAGCTGTCTGGACTACAATGAGCAGTTCTTC.

The rearrangement uses TRBV4-3 and TRBJ2-1; 9 nucleotides line up with TRBD2. CDR1 and CDR2 (germline): LGHNA, YSLEER. After removal of 0 bases from V and 15 bases from J, the junction contained 9 bases not matched to a gene. CDR3 length: 14 residues. The CDR3 spells CASSQDGTSLGRFF. DNA of the CDR3: TGCGCCAGCAGCCAAGACGGGACTAGCCTGGGTCGGTTCTTC.

J is TRBJ2-3 and V is TRBV18; possibly TRBD1 or TRBD2 for D (7 bases each). The CDR3 has 20 residues. Trimming took 2 bases from V and 4 from J, leaving 28 bases between them. The germline gives CDR1 KGHSH, CDR2 LQKENI. The CDR3 loop is CASSPDRRDSCGGVADTQYF. DNA of the CDR3: TGTGCCAGCTCACCAGACCGACGGGACAGCTGCGGGGGTGTTGCAGATACGCAGTATTTT. The entire variable domain, with the rest obtained from reference TRBV18 and TRBJ2-3, is as follows: NAGVMQNPRHLVRRRGQEARLRCSPMKGHSHVYWYRQLPEEGLKFMVYLQKENIIDESGMPKERFSAEFPKEGPSILRIQQVVRGDSAAYFCASSPDRRDSCGGVADTQYFGPGTRLTVL.

V gene TRBV9 combines with J gene TRBJ2-5; the match to TRBD2 covers 12 bases. The CDR3 length is 16 residues. V gave up 3 bases and J gave up 5 bases; unmatched junction bases: 8. Germline CDR1 SGDLS, CDR2 YYNGEE. In nucleotides, the CDR3 is TGTGCCAGCAGCGCGCTAGCGGGAGGGCCGAGGGAGACCCAGTACTTC. Its protein is CASSALAGGPRETQYF.

CDR3 in DNA: TGTGCCTGGAGTAGGCGTGATGAGCAGTTCTTC. It codes for CAWSRRDEQFF. V and J are TRBV30 and TRBJ2-1; D ambiguous. CDR1 is GTSNPN and CDR2 is SVGIG in the germline V gene (reference sequence). Trimming pared 2 bases from V and 8 bases from J, leaving 7 bases between. This CDR3 is built from 11 residues. Complete variable domain (other parts from reference TRBV30 and TRBJ2-1): SQTIHQWPATLVQPVGSPLSLECTVEGTSNPNLYWYRQAAGRGLQLLFYSVGIGQISSEVPQNLSASRPQDRQFILSSKKLLLSDSGFYLCAWSRRDEQFFGPGTRLTVL.

The gene calls are TRBV7-2 and TRBJ1-5; D is unresolved. Per germline, CDR1 SGHTA and CDR2 FQGNSA. V was trimmed by 1 base and J by 9 bases, leaving 10 bases between them. This CDR3 contains 13 residues. CDR3 in amino acids: CASSLGGGWPQHF. For the CDR3, the DNA is TGTGCCAGCAGCTTAGGAGGTGGCTGGCCCCAGCATTTT.

The chain has TRBV7-2 and TRBJ2-5; a weak D match, TRBD2 (6 bases). V lost 10 bases and J lost 5, with 14 bases in between. The germline CDR1 and CDR2 sequences are SGHTA and FQGNSA. The CDR3 consists of 12 residues. DNA of the CDR3: TGTGCCACGGGCGGGATAGGCGAGACCCAGTACTTC. It translates to CATGGIGETQYF.

V and J are TRBV20-1 and TRBJ1-1; possibly TRBD1 for D (5 bases). CDR3 length: 14 amino acids. Trimming pared 3 bases from V and 1 base from J, leaving 12 bases between. Germline loops: CDR1 DFQATT, CDR2 SNEGSKA (reference sequence). The CDR3 sequence: CSASDYGGNTEAFF. The CDR3 DNA reads as TGCAGTGCTAGTGACTACGGGGGGAACACTGAAGCTTTCTTT.

This clone has a single count. V is TRBV19 and J is TRBJ2-7, with TRBD1 identical over 7 bases. Germline V gives CDR1 LNHDA, CDR2 SQIVND (reference sequence). With V trimmed by 4 bases and J by 2 bases, 8 bases remained unmatched. This CDR3 is 15 amino acids long. The CDR3 nucleotides read TGTGCCAGTAGTAGGACAGGAGTGAACGCCTACGAGCAGTACTTC. Translation gives CASSRTGVNAYEQYF.

The chain employs TRBV30 and TRBJ2-1; D not certain. V was cut by 4 bases and J by 6 bases, with 10 bases left in between. This CDR3 is built from 12 residues. The germline V gene encodes CDR1 GTSNPN and CDR2 SVGIG (reference sequence). The CDR3 DNA reads TGTGCCTGGAAGGTGGGCGGCAATGAGCAGTTCTTC. This translates into CAWKVGGNEQFF.

The genes are TRBV9 and TRBJ1-6; D is undetermined. This CDR3 comprises 13 residues. Germline V gene lookup returns CDR1 SGDLS and CDR2 YYNGEE. V dropped 0 bases and J dropped 10 bases, with 8 bases sitting between them. DNA of the CDR3: TGTGCCAGCAGCGTAGCAGAGCTCTCACCCCTCCACTTT. Translated: CASSVAELSPLHF.

V and J are TRBV18 and TRBJ2-1; TRBD2 is a possible D gene (6 bases). The CDR3 has 15 residues. Germline values: CDR1 KGHSH, CDR2 LQKENI. V was shortened by 0 bases and J by 9 bases, with 15 bases between the two germline ends. The CDR3 is CASSPPGLDSGEQFF. In DNA, the CDR3 is TGTGCCAGCTCACCACCGGGACTTGATAGTGGTGAGCAGTTCTTC.

This sequence joins TRBV9 and TRBJ1-3; 7 bases match TRBD1. There are 14 residues in the CDR3. Germline trimming cut 4 bases from V and 3 bases from J; bases unmatched to any gene: 4. CDR1 is SGDLS, CDR2 YYNGEE, per germline. In DNA, the CDR3 is TGTGCCAGCAGCCGAGACAGGGATGGAAACACCATATATTTT. Residues: CASSRDRDGNTIYF.

The chain carries TRBV7-7 and TRBJ1-3; 9 bases are a match to TRBD1. Trimming cost V 5 bases and J 0 bases; bases outside gene matches: 8. Germline-derived CDR1 and CDR2 are SSHAT and FNYEAQ (reference sequence). The CDR3 loop spans 17 amino acids. The CDR3 nucleotides read TGTGCCAGCAGCGCCGGGACAGGGCCGAGCTCTGGAAACACCATATATTTT. Protein: CASSAGTGPSSGNTIYF.

This chain joins TRBV7-9 and TRBJ1-5; D is undetermined. Germline-derived CDR1 and CDR2 are SEHNR and FQNEAQ (reference sequence). The CDR3 sequence is 14 residues long. V lost 0 bases and J 2 bases, leaving 5 bases between the germline ends. The CDR3 DNA sequence: TGTGCCAGCAGCTTAGCGCACCGCAATCAGCCCCAGCATTTT. Encoded protein: CASSLAHRNQPQHF.

The V and J genes are TRBV7-2 and TRBJ2-1; tentative D call: TRBD2 (6 bases). CDR1 SGHTA and CDR2 FQGNSA come from the germline V gene. Trimming pared 3 bases from V and 0 bases from J, leaving 12 bases between. CDR3 length: 16 amino acids. The CDR3, as DNA: TGTGCCAGCAGCTTCCAACGGGACTCCTCCTACAATGAGCAGTTCTTC. Translated: CASSFQRDSSYNEQFF.

V is TRBV27 and J is TRBJ1-1, with a tentative D call TRBD1 (6 bases). The CDR3 is 13 residues long. Germline assignment: CDR1 MNHEY and CDR2 SMNVEV (reference sequence). V was trimmed by 4 bases and J by 5 bases, leaving 11 bases between them. CDR3: CASSSRGATEAFF. The CDR3 bases are TGTGCCAGCAGTTCCAGGGGAGCTACTGAAGCTTTCTTT.

The chain couples TRBV30 to TRBJ1-2, with 8 nucleotides matching TRBD1. This CDR3 comprises 13 residues. The trim removed 4 bases at V and 7 bases at J, leaving 8 bases unmatched. From germline, CDR1 is GTSNPN and CDR2 SVGIG (reference sequence). The CDR3 nucleotides are TGTGCCTGGACCACGACAGGGGCGGGTGGCTACACCTTC. Translating gives CAWTTTGAGGYTF.

The sample holds a few counts of this clone. The chain recombines TRBV18 with TRBJ1-5, with no clear D. The ends were cut back, 4 bases at V and 0 bases at J, with 10 bases in the middle. Per germline, CDR1 KGHSH and CDR2 LQKENI. The CDR3 has 15 amino acids. DNA for the CDR3: TGTGCCAGCTCACTTGACGATTATAGCAATCAGCCCCAGCATTTT. Translating gives CASSLDDYSNQPQHF.

The chain links TRBV27 to TRBJ2-3; no clear D gene. Germline loops: CDR1 MNHEY, CDR2 SMNVEV (reference sequence). Between the trimmed V and J ends, which lost 3 bases and 2 bases, there was a span of 6 bases. CDR3 length: 13 residues. The CDR3 loop is CASSLWPTDTQYF. As DNA, the CDR3 is TGTGCCAGCAGTTTGTGGCCCACAGATACGCAGTATTTT.

The table lists this clone with a count of one. The chain is built from TRBV6-2 or TRBV6-3 and TRBJ2-2; 9 bases match TRBD2. The CDR3 contains 16 residues. The germline gives CDR1 MNHEY, CDR2 SVGEGT. Losses at the gene ends were 6 bases for V and 7 bases for J; bases not matched to a gene: 12. This chain's CDR3 is CASSTAASGTHGELFF. In nucleotides, the CDR3 is TGTGCCAGCAGCACGGCGGCTAGCGGGACTCACGGGGAGCTGTTTTTT.

This clone was observed a handful of times. The chain links TRBV6-5 to TRBJ2-7; 15 positions agree with TRBD2. The germline V gene encodes CDR1 MNHEY and CDR2 SVGAGI. The CDR3 loop spans 14 amino acids. The trim removed 9 bases at V and 7 bases at J, leaving 7 bases unmatched. The CDR3 coding sequence is TGTGCCAGTACCTCCGGGACTAGCGGGAGGGAGCAGTACTTC. This encodes CASTSGTSGREQYF.

The rearrangement links TRBV24-1 to TRBJ2-5; unclear D gene. This CDR3 region has 14 residues. Between the trimmed V and J ends, which lost 5 bases and 1 base, there was a span of 10 bases. The germline V gene encodes CDR1 KGHDR and CDR2 SFDVKD. The CDR3 nucleotides read TGTGCCACCAGTGCCTCCACCACCCAAGAGACCCAGTACTTC. This sequence encodes CATSASTTQETQYF.

This clone was observed a handful of times. The chain has TRBV4-1 and TRBJ1-1; no reliable D call. The germline CDR1 and CDR2 sequences are MGHRA and YSYEKL. This CDR3 contains 14 residues. The V gene lost 0 bases and the J gene lost 6 bases, with 11 bases spanning the gap. CDR3 region: CASSQDGGSAEAFF. In DNA, the CDR3 is TGCGCCAGCAGCCAAGATGGAGGGAGCGCTGAAGCTTTCTTT.

The chain joins TRBV5-1 to TRBJ2-6, with unresolved D. V shed 0 bases and J shed 2 bases, with 3 bases lying between them. The germline CDR1 and CDR2 sequences are SGHRS and YFSETQ. CDR3 length equals 14 residues. The CDR3 loop is CASSLDAGANVLTF. Here the CDR3 DNA reads TGCGCCAGCAGCTTGGACGCTGGGGCCAACGTCCTGACTTTC.

This chain links TRBV11-1 with TRBJ1-1; D perhaps matches TRBD1 (6 bases). Trimming took off 4 bases at V and 2 bases at J, with 11 bases between the two ends. Germline V lookup: CDR1 SGHAT, CDR2 FQDESV (reference sequence). The CDR3 extends over 14 amino acids. The CDR3, as DNA: TGTGCCAGCAGCTCGGACAGAACAAACACTGAAGCTTTCTTT. It yields the protein CASSSDRTNTEAFF.

The V and J genes are TRBV2 and TRBJ2-1; 12 bases match TRBD2. The CDR3 loop spans 17 amino acids. With V trimmed by 7 bases and J by 5 bases, 12 bases remained unmatched. Germline CDR1 is SNHLY and CDR2 is FYNNEI. CDR3 nucleotides: TGTGCCAGCAAGCGACTAGCGGGGGCCAACGTGGACAATGAGCAGTTCTTC. This translates into CASKRLAGANVDNEQFF. Full variable domain (outside the CDR3, taken from reference TRBV2 and TRBJ2-1): EPEVTQTPSHQVTQMGQEVILRCVPISNHLYFYWYRQILGQKVEFLVSFYNNEISEKSEIFDDQFSVERPDGSNFTLKIRSTKLEDSAMYFCASKRLAGANVDNEQFFGPGTRLTVL.